This is a list of T cell receptor beta chains from one sample in a study of blood T cells in healthy people across ages. A single record per CDR3 protein comes from TCRdb applying MiXCR to the 5' RACE reads. The sample lists fewer than 2,000,000 distinct CDR3 sequences, 30% to 40% seen once, with 20% to 25% in the top ten. The sequenced sample consisted of blood. The source of these receptors is a human donor in good health. Each CDR3 is given with its conserved first and last residue. D genes are given only for firm matches. Some rows mark clone size as missing; the rest say once, few, many or name a class of expanded clone.

size	J	V	D	DNA	CDR3
.	TRBJ2-2	TRBV29-1	.	TGCAGCGTTGAAGGCACACCCCAAAACACCGGGGAGCTGTTTTTT	CSVEGTPQNTGELFF
few	TRBJ2-5	TRBV9	TRBD1	TGTGCCAGCAGCGTAGACACAGGGGCAGAGACCCAGTACTTC	CASSVDTGAETQYF
few	TRBJ2-1	TRBV9	.	TGTGCCAGCAGCGTAAGTCCAGACTCCTACAATGAGCAGTTCTTC	CASSVSPDSYNEQFF
.	TRBJ2-1	TRBV14	TRBD2	TGTGCCAGCAGCCAAGAACTAGCACTAGCGGGGAACAATGAGCAGTTCTTC	CASSQELALAGNNEQFF
.	TRBJ1-2	TRBV7-9	TRBD1	TGTGCCAGCAGCCCCCCGGGACAGGCTGAGGGCTACACCTTC	CASSPPGQAEGYTF
few	TRBJ1-6	TRBV2	.	TGTGCCAGCAGGCACAGGGATAGCTCCTATAATTCACCCCTCCACTTT	CASRHRDSSYNSPLHF
few	TRBJ1-4	TRBV12-3/TRBV12-4	.	TGTGCCAGCACCCCCGGGGTCCGGTCTCCTAATGAAAAACTGTTTTTT	CASTPGVRSPNEKLFF
once	TRBJ2-3	TRBV28	.	TGTGCCAGCAGTTGGGGATCAGGAGATACGCAGTATTTT	CASSWGSGDTQYF
few	TRBJ1-2	TRBV6-1	TRBD1	TGTGCCAGCAGTCTACGCTCCGTGACAGGGGTCGGCTACACCTTC	CASSLRSVTGVGYTF
few	TRBJ2-5	TRBV6-6	TRBD2	TGTGCCAGCAGACTCGGGCGGGGGGCGCTAAAAGAGACCCAGTACTTC	CASRLGRGALKETQYF
few	TRBJ1-5	TRBV4-1	.	TGCGCCAGCAGCCAAGCGGGGACTACAAATCAGCCCCAGCATTTT	CASSQAGTTNQPQHF
few	TRBJ2-3	TRBV4-3	.	TGCGCCAGCAGCCAGAAGACAGACCTCACAGATACGCAGTATTTT	CASSQKTDLTDTQYF
.	TRBJ1-1	TRBV27	TRBD1	TGTGCCAGCAGTCCCTCGACAGGGGGTATTGGCACTGAAGCTTTCTTT	CASSPSTGGIGTEAFF
.	TRBJ2-1	TRBV2	.	TGTGCCAGCAGGAGGGCAGGGACGAATGAGCAGTTCTTC	CASRRAGTNEQFF
.	TRBJ2-5	TRBV7-2	TRBD1	TGTGCCAGCAGCCCACGGACAGGGGGATTGCAAGAGACCCAGTACTTC	CASSPRTGGLQETQYF
once	TRBJ2-5	TRBV4-2	TRBD2	TGTGCCAGCAGCCAAGACCAGCGGGGAATGGGAGAGACCCAGTACTTC	CASSQDQRGMGETQYF
few	TRBJ2-1	TRBV7-9	.	TGTGCCAGCGTAGAGACGCCAAACAATGAGCAGTTCTTC	CASVETPNNEQFF
.	TRBJ1-1	TRBV29-1	.	TGCAGCGTTGAACAGGGTCGGGACACTGAAGCTTTCTTT	CSVEQGRDTEAFF
.	TRBJ2-3	TRBV7-8	.	TGTGCCAGCAGCTTAGAGGGCTCCGGCGCAGATACGCAGTATTTT	CASSLEGSGADTQYF
many	TRBJ1-2	TRBV20-1	.	TGCAGTGCAAGAGGCGCCTTTAGAGATGGCTACACCTTC	CSARGAFRDGYTF
.	TRBJ2-1	TRBV5-1	TRBD2	TGCGCCAGCAGCTGGGAGGGAGGTGGTGGGGATGAGCAGTTCTTC	CASSWEGGGGDEQFF
.	TRBJ2-3	TRBV7-3	TRBD2	TGTGCCAGCAGCTATCTAGCGGGGGAGGGAGGTACGCAGTATTTT	CASSYLAGEGGTQYF
.	TRBJ2-2	TRBV7-2	.	TGTGCCAGCAGCTTAAGAACAGGGTTAAGCGGGGAGCTGTTTTTT	CASSLRTGLSGELFF
.	TRBJ2-3	TRBV12-3/TRBV12-4	.	TGTGCCAGCAGTTTCCACCCAGATACGCAGTATTTT	CASSFHPDTQYF
.	TRBJ2-5	TRBV4-1	TRBD2	TGCGCCAGCAGCCAAGCTACCCTAGCGGGGGACCAAGAGACCCAGTACTTC	CASSQATLAGDQETQYF
.	TRBJ2-4	TRBV7-2	.	TGTGCCAGCAGCAACCGGGGGGCGGAGACCCTGTACTTC	CASSNRGAETLYF
few	TRBJ2-5	TRBV10-3	.	TGTGCTACCCTGGCTGATGAATTCCAAGAGACCCAGTACTTC	CATLADEFQETQYF
.	TRBJ2-7	TRBV7-9	.	TGTGCCAGCAGCAACGAGTACGAGCAGTACTTC	CASSNEYEQYF
.	TRBJ1-1	TRBV20-1	TRBD1	TGCAGTGCTATAGACAGGGGGAGCCTAACCACTGAAGCTTTCTTT	CSAIDRGSLTTEAFF
.	TRBJ2-4	TRBV9	.	TGTGCCAGCAGTACCGACCCCCGGGGGCCAAGGGGGACCATTCAGTACTTC	CASSTDPRGPRGTIQYF
few	TRBJ1-6	TRBV11-3	.	TGTGCCAGCACCATGGCCGGAGAGCTAAATTCACCCCTCCACTTT	CASTMAGELNSPLHF
.	TRBJ2-7	TRBV20-1	TRBD1	TGCAGTGCTTCCGCGGGACAGGGCTACGAGCAGTACTTC	CSASAGQGYEQYF
.	TRBJ2-7	TRBV13	.	TGTGCCAGCAGCCTCTCACAGGACCTGCCCTACGAGCAGTACTTC	CASSLSQDLPYEQYF
.	TRBJ2-5	TRBV12-3/TRBV12-4	.	TGTGCCAGCAGTTTCGACGGGGCCCAAGAGACCCAGTACTTC	CASSFDGAQETQYF
many	TRBJ2-1	TRBV6-4	TRBD2	TGTGCCAGCAGTGAGGGACTAGGACGAGCGCAGTTCTTC	CASSEGLGRAQFF
.	TRBJ2-3	TRBV4-1	.	TGCGCCAGCAGCCAAGATCCCCGGATAGGGATGCGGACAGATACGCAGTATTTT	CASSQDPRIGMRTDTQYF
.	TRBJ1-2	TRBV29-1	TRBD1	TGCAGCGTTGAAGGTCCAACAGGGGGCAGCTATGGCTACACCTTC	CSVEGPTGGSYGYTF
few	TRBJ2-3	TRBV20-1	TRBD2	TGCAGTGCCCCGAAAAGCGGGGGGCAAATTACGCAGTATTTT	CSAPKSGGQITQYF
.	TRBJ1-5	TRBV7-2	.	TGTGCCAGCAGCTTTAGCCCGGGGAGCAATCAGCCCCAGCATTTT	CASSFSPGSNQPQHF
.	TRBJ2-7	TRBV20-1	.	TGCAGTGCTAGAGGCCAGAGGGCCGCGGGCGAGCAGTACTTC	CSARGQRAAGEQYF
.	TRBJ2-1	TRBV5-1	TRBD1	TGCGCCAGCGGCTCCACACAGGGGGCCACCTACAATGAGCAGTTCTTC	CASGSTQGATYNEQFF
.	TRBJ2-1	TRBV5-6	TRBD2	TGTGCCAGCAGCTCGCCAGGACTAGCGGGGGGGCCCCTCTACAATGAGCAGTTCTTC	CASSSPGLAGGPLYNEQFF
few	TRBJ1-1	TRBV12-3/TRBV12-4	.	TGTGCCAGCAGCCCATCCCGGGTCATCAGGGGAGCTTTCTTT	CASSPSRVIRGAFF
.	TRBJ1-1	TRBV29-1	.	TGCAGCGTTGAGGACGAGTTGAACACTGAAGCTTTCTTT	CSVEDELNTEAFF
few	TRBJ1-2	TRBV9	.	TGTGCCAGCAGCGTGTCAGGGACCAAGTCGGGCTACACCTTC	CASSVSGTKSGYTF
.	TRBJ2-3	TRBV5-1	.	TGCGCCAGCAGCTTGGATCCCCATATCACAGATACGCAGTATTTT	CASSLDPHITDTQYF
few	TRBJ2-1	TRBV6-1	TRBD2	TGTGCCAGCATCGCGGGGGAGCTACCATACAATGAGCGGTTCTTC	CASIAGELPYNERFF
few	TRBJ2-4	TRBV6-2/TRBV6-3	.	TGTGCCAGCAGTTATCCCCGGATGGGGGCCAAAAACATTCAGTACTTC	CASSYPRMGAKNIQYF
.	TRBJ2-3	TRBV12-3/TRBV12-4	TRBD2	TGTGCCAGCAGTTTAGCGCTCCTAGCGGGGCGCACAGATACGCAGTATTTT	CASSLALLAGRTDTQYF
.	TRBJ1-4	TRBV12-3/TRBV12-4	.	TGTGCCAGTTCAGGATTTGCAACTAATGAAAAACTGTTTTTT	CASSGFATNEKLFF
.	TRBJ1-4	TRBV20-1	.	TGCAGTGCTAGAGATTGGGCGGGGGCTCAAAAGGAAAAACTGTTTTTT	CSARDWAGAQKEKLFF
.	TRBJ1-1	TRBV5-1	TRBD1	TGCGCCAGCAGCCCTCAGACAGGGCAAGGTGAAGCTTTCTTT	CASSPQTGQGEAFF
many	TRBJ2-3	TRBV4-3	.	TGCGCCAGCAGCCAAGATATCACAGATACGCAGTATTTT	CASSQDITDTQYF
.	TRBJ1-6	TRBV18	.	TGTGCCAGCTCACAAGATATTGGAGTCGGTAATTCACCCCTCCACTTT	CASSQDIGVGNSPLHF
many	TRBJ1-2	TRBV7-2	TRBD1	TGTGCCAGCAGCTCCCCAGGGGGCTTAAACTATGGCTACACCTTC	CASSSPGGLNYGYTF